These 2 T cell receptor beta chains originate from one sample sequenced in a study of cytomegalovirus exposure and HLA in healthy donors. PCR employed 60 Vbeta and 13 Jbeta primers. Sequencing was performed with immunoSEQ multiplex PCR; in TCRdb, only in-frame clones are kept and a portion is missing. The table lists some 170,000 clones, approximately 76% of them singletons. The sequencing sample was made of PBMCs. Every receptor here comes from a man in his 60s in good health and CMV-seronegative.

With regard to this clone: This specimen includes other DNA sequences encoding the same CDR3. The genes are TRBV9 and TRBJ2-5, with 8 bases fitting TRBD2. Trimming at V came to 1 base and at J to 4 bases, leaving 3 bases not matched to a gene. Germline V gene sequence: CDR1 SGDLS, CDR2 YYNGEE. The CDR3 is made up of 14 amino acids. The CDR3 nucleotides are TGTGCCAGCAGCGTAACCAGCGGGAGAGAGACCCAGTACTTC. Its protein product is CASSVTSGRETQYF.

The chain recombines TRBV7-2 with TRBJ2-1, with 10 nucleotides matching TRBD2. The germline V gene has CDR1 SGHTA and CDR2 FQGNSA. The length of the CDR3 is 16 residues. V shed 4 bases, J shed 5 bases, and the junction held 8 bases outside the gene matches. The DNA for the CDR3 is TGTGCCAGCAGCTCACGACGGACTAGCGGAGACAATGAGCAGTTCTTC. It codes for CASSSRRTSGDNEQFF.